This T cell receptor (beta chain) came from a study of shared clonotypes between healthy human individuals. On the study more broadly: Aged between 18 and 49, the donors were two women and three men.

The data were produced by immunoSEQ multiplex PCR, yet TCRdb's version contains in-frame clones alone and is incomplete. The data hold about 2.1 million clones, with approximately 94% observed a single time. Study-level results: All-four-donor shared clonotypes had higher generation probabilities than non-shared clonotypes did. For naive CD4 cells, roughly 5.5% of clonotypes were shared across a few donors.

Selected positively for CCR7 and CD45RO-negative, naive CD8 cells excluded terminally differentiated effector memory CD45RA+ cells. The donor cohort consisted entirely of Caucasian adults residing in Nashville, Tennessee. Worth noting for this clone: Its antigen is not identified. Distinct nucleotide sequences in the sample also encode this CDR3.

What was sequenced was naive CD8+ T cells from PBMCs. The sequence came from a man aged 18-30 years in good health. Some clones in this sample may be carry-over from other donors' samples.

The CDR3 bases are TGTGCCAGTAGTCCCGGGACAGGGTTTGAGCAGTACTTC. Its translation: CASSPGTGFEQYF. This chain links TRBV19 with TRBJ2-7; 9 positions agree with TRBD1. J lost 7 bases, V lost 5 bases, and 6 bases had no gene match. The CDR3 totals 13 residues. The germline gives CDR1 LNHDA, CDR2 SQIVND (reference sequence).